This TCR beta chain stems from a study of CD8 T cells in Susac syndrome (dated by TCRdb to between 2018 and 2021). Study-level background: Whether CD8+ T cell activation and differentiation in Susac syndrome was antigen driven was tested using repertoire sequencing. The clonality of the CD8+ T cell repertoire was compared across approximately twelve healthy donors, about 14 Susac syndrome patients and about 16 multiple sclerosis patients. Results the study describes overall, beyond this receptor: The number of individuals in the TCR sequencing and HLA analysis was recognized as being relatively small.

On this clonotype itself: Its antigen specificity is not known. The sample holds no much larger clone one base away, and base qualities are not on file.

High-throughput TCR beta sequencing profiled peripheral blood CD8+ and CD4+ T cells from healthy donors, Susac syndrome patients and multiple sclerosis patients. The multiple sclerosis controls were treatment-naive patients who had stable or active relapsing-remitting disease and met the revised McDonald criteria. Bulk CD8+ and CD4+ T cells were purified magnetically by negative isolation, whereas CD8+ TEMRA cells were enriched by FACS. Blood was drawn into EDTA tubes, processed within 24 hours, and PBMCs were isolated by density gradient centrifugation. PBMCs intended for TCR sequencing were cryopreserved in liquid nitrogen and thawed later in a water bath at 37 degrees C. A purity of at least 90% was achieved for sorted or isolated CD4+, CD8+ and CD8+ TEMRA cells. A distance of 22 bases separates the germline ends of V and J, which lose 6 bases and 11 bases respectively. Per the germline V gene (reference sequence), DFQATT is the CDR1 and SNEGSKA is the CDR2. There are 14 amino acids in the CDR3, from cysteine to phenylalanine inclusive. The read is trimmed to its CDR3 DNA, 42 bases read in frame from base 1.

RNA was extracted using the RNeasy kit, and roughly 0.5 to 1 microgram was reverse transcribed with random hexamers. The immunoSEQ multiplex PCR assay, which covers 54 Vbeta and 13 Jbeta segments, was used to amplify TCR beta CDR3 regions. Bias from PCR amplification was corrected by using a synthetic template baseline for primer optimization and for computational correction. The original pipeline was this. Reads were annotated to V, D and J genes according to IMGT and were analyzed with immunoSEQ Analyzer, with only productive sequences retained. Clonality was computed as one minus Shannon entropy normalized by log2 of the number of productive unique sequences. For each patient and control, public and private clones were evaluated among the 100 most prevalent clones. Susac-specific clones were defined as absent from healthy and MS cohorts, about 1,100 published viral clones and other ImmuneACCESS disease sequences. The raw public reads went through TCRdb reprocessing: fastp at Q25, MiXCR clone calling, in-frame beta chains kept. Every entry covers one CDR3 protein and lists the most common genes and DNA from its rows. The V and J calls come from TCRdb's annotation, not from the publication. This sample is represented by some 260,000 distinct CDR3 sequences; roughly 81% of them were singletons. Around 0.11% of the sample belongs to the ten largest clones.

Rearrangement joined TRBV20-1 to TRBJ1-4; a weak D assignment points to TRBD1 (5 bases agree). The material sequenced was CD8+ T cells from PBMCs. The TCR comes from a human donor with multiple sclerosis. The DNA is TGCAGTGCCACCGTGTGGGACCATGCTGGGAAACTGTTTTTT. Its protein product is CSATVWDHAGKLFF.